Presented here are 16 T cell receptor beta chains from one specimen sequenced in a study of blood T cell repertoires in COVID-19. Sequencing used immunoSEQ multiplex PCR; TCRdb keeps in-frame clones, though not all of them. Among roughly 120,000 clones listed, 80% to 90% were seen once. The sequencing input was peripheral blood. Receptors were obtained from a human donor in a cohort sampled during active COVID-19.

V usage is TRBV15 and J usage is TRBJ1-5, with 8 bases aligning to TRBD1. The germline V gene has CDR1 LNHNV and CDR2 YYDKDF (reference sequence). The CDR3 consists of 16 residues. V lost 0 bases to trimming and J lost 7 bases; unmatched junction nucleotides: 8. CDR3 protein: CATSRDHRGGRQPQHF. For the CDR3, the DNA is TGTGCCACCAGCAGAGACCACAGGGGGGGGCGACAGCCCCAGCATTTT.

The chain uses TRBV7-2 and TRBJ2-7; 7 nucleotides align to TRBD2. The V and J ends lost 7 bases and 12 bases, in that order; junction bases with no gene match: 18. This CDR3 spans 14 amino acids. The V gene's germline CDR1 is SGHTA and CDR2 FQGNSA. CDR3 nucleotide sequence: TGTGCCAGCACCCCAATGGGGCGGGGGAGAGGTGTGTACTTC. Protein sequence: CASTPMGRGRGVYF.

The chain employs TRBV4-1 and TRBJ2-4; the D gene is possibly TRBD1 (5 bases). The length of the CDR3 is 13 residues. CDR1 and CDR2 from the germline V gene are MGHRA and YSYEKL. V was trimmed by 1 base and J by 14 bases, leaving 15 bases between them. CDR3 nucleotide sequence: TGCGCCAGCAGCCAAGGAGCCGCACAGGAAGAGTACTTC. Translation gives CASSQGAAQEEYF.

This chain joins TRBV7-7 and TRBJ2-2, with D perhaps TRBD1 (5 bases). This CDR3 region has 16 residues. Germline V gene sequence: CDR1 SSHAT, CDR2 FNYEAQ (reference sequence). The V end lost 4 bases, the J end lost 3 bases, and 15 bases lay between the germline ends. The CDR3 DNA is TGTGCCAGCAGCTCAAAGGACACCAAGTACACCGGGGAGCTGTTTTTT. This encodes CASSSKDTKYTGELFF.

The chain combines TRBV19 with TRBJ1-1, with D possibly TRBD1 on 5 matching bases. The CDR3 is made up of 13 amino acids. Germline CDR1 reads LNHDA; CDR2 reads SQIVND (reference sequence). Between the trimmed V and J ends, which lost 10 bases and 3 bases, there was a span of 15 bases. The CDR3 bases are TGTGCCACCAAAATCAGGGAGGACACTGAAGCTTTCTTT. It is translated as CATKIREDTEAFF.

The CDR3 nucleotides read TGTGCCAGCAGCCCCCTGAGCGGGGGGAACTACAATGAGCAGTTCTTC. Its protein is CASSPLSGGNYNEQFF. V usage is TRBV9 and J usage is TRBJ2-1, with 9 bases aligning to TRBD2. This CDR3 region has 16 residues. Per the germline V gene, CDR1 is SGDLS and CDR2 is YYNGEE. V lost 4 bases, J lost 3 bases, and 8 bases stayed unmatched.

The chain has TRBV28 and TRBJ1-1; D might be TRBD1 (5 bases). Looked up from germline, CDR1 is MDHEN and CDR2 is SYDVKM. Between the trimmed V and J ends, which lost 3 bases and 7 bases, there was a span of 15 bases. The CDR3 spans 14 residues. CDR3 in amino acids: CASSFLGALSEAFF. CDR3 bases: TGTGCCAGCAGTTTTCTTGGGGCGCTTAGTGAAGCTTTCTTT.

V gene TRBV24-1 combines with J gene TRBJ2-1; 8 positions agree with TRBD2. CDR1 is KGHDR, CDR2 SFDVKD, per germline. This CDR3 is 15 amino acids long. The junction had 5 bases not matched to a gene; V was cut back by 4 bases and J by 4 bases. The CDR3 loop is CATSDPGGAYNEQFF. Written as DNA, the CDR3 is TGTGCCACCAGTGACCCCGGGGGGGCGTACAATGAGCAGTTCTTC.

The chain has TRBV9 and TRBJ2-3, with TRBD1 identical over 8 bases. Germline V gene sequence: CDR1 SGDLS, CDR2 YYNGEE. With V trimmed by 3 bases and J by 1 base, 10 bases remained unmatched. The CDR3 length is 17 residues. CDR3 sequence: CASSARVTGVGTDTQYF. CDR3 bases: TGTGCCAGCAGCGCCAGAGTGACAGGGGTGGGCACAGATACGCAGTATTTT.

The V call is TRBV10-3, the J call TRBJ1-1; 7 bases fit TRBD1. In germline, CDR1 is ENHRY, CDR2 SYGVKD. Trimming at V came to 7 bases and at J to 7 bases, leaving 6 bases not matched to a gene. The CDR3 covers 12 residues. DNA for the CDR3: TGTGCCATCAAAAGACAGGGCCGTGAAGCTTTCTTT. Its protein is CAIKRQGREAFF.

The DNA for the CDR3 is TGTGCCATCAGGGGCCTCACAGATACGCAGTATTTT. Translating gives CAIRGLTDTQYF. V is TRBV10-3 and J is TRBJ2-3; no definite D call. The CDR3 has 12 residues. The germline CDR1 and CDR2 sequences are ENHRY and SYGVKD. Trimming pared 6 bases from V and 2 bases from J, leaving 6 bases between.

The genes are TRBV28 and TRBJ1-4; 10 nucleotides agree with TRBD1. Germline V gene sequence: CDR1 MDHEN, CDR2 SYDVKM. This CDR3 region has 15 residues. J lost 7 bases, V lost 1 base, and 3 bases had no gene match. The CDR3, as DNA: TGTGCCAGCAGTTTATTTGGGACAGGGGCTGAAAAACTGTTTTTT. Its translation: CASSLFGTGAEKLFF.

This clone was recorded once. V and J are TRBV5-4 and TRBJ1-6; 8 bases line up with TRBD1. This CDR3 comprises 14 residues. The germline V gene encodes CDR1 SGHNT and CDR2 YYREEE (reference sequence). Trimming cost V 5 bases and J 8 bases; bases outside gene matches: 6. The CDR3 reads CASSMTGAYSPLHF. DNA of the CDR3: TGTGCCAGCAGTATGACAGGGGCATATTCACCCCTCCACTTT.

This chain joins TRBV7-3 and TRBJ2-3; 13 nucleotides agree with TRBD2. This CDR3 contains 20 residues. The junction had 15 bases not matched to a gene; V was cut back by 4 bases and J by 2 bases. Germline V CDR1 and CDR2: SGHTA, FQGTGA. CDR3 region: CASSWTPPGLAGLFTDTQYF. CDR3 sequence (DNA): TGTGCCAGCAGCTGGACACCCCCGGGACTAGCGGGACTCTTCACAGATACGCAGTATTTT.

The chain employs TRBV18 and TRBJ2-2; 7 bases align to TRBD1. The CDR3 contains 14 residues. J gave up 4 bases and V 6 bases, and 5 bases lay outside the gene matches. Germline V gives CDR1 KGHSH, CDR2 LQKENI. The CDR3 nucleotides are TGTGCCAGCTCCCCCAGGGACAGCACCGGGGAGCTGTTTTTT. As protein: CASSPRDSTGELFF.

CDR3 region: CASSLRNHPGRDTYEQYF. DNA of the CDR3: TGTGCCAGCAGTTTACGCAATCATCCGGGACGGGACACCTACGAGCAGTACTTC. The chain employs TRBV27 and TRBJ2-7; D might be TRBD1 (6 bases). CDR1 is MNHEY, CDR2 SMNVEV, per germline (reference sequence). Between the trimmed V and J ends, which lost 2 bases and 2 bases, there was a span of 22 bases. The CDR3 runs 18 residues.